One and the same sample provided the 30 T cell receptor beta chains below, sequenced in a study of T cell responses to AZD1222 COVID-19 vaccine. Clones were read by immunoSEQ multiplex PCR, and TCRdb kept only the in-frame ones, dropping some. The table includes 120,000 to 150,000 clones, around 89% detected once. Sequenced here: peripheral blood, sampled on day 0 of AZD1222 vaccination. The receptors originated from an adult in good health.

The gene calls are TRBV2 and TRBJ1-6; tentatively, D is TRBD1 (5 bases). The CDR3 is 15 amino acids. Germline loops: CDR1 SNHLY, CDR2 FYNNEI. The V end lost 2 bases, the J end lost 2 bases, and 7 bases lay between the germline ends. The CDR3 is CASSEKDTYNSPLHF. The CDR3 nucleotides read TGTGCCAGCAGTGAAAAGGACACCTATAATTCACCCCTCCACTTT.

J is TRBJ1-4 and V is TRBV5-1; D gene unclear. The V gene lost 4 bases and the J gene lost 5 bases, with 12 bases spanning the gap. CDR1 and CDR2 (germline): SGHRS, YFSETQ. The CDR3 contains 14 residues. CDR3 nucleotide sequence: TGCGCCAGCAGCCCGGTCGCGACCAATGAAAAACTGTTTTTT. It translates to CASSPVATNEKLFF.

This chain links TRBV5-1 with TRBJ1-6; maybe TRBD1 (5 bases). The CDR3 loop spans 15 amino acids. V was trimmed by 1 base and J by 7 bases, leaving 12 bases between them. Per germline, CDR1 SGHRS and CDR2 YFSETQ. CDR3 sequence (DNA): TGCGCCAGCAGCTTGAGCGGCAGGGACAATTCACCCCTCCACTTT. This translates into CASSLSGRDNSPLHF.

The DNA of the CDR3 is TGTGCCAGCAGTTACAGGCTAGCGGGAACCTACAATGAGCAGTTCTTC. This codes for CASSYRLAGTYNEQFF. This chain joins TRBV6-2 or TRBV6-3 and TRBJ2-1; 9 bases fit TRBD2. V dropped 2 bases and J dropped 2; count of bases not matched to a gene: 4. Germline V gene lookup returns CDR1 MNHEY and CDR2 SVGEGT. This CDR3 region has 16 residues.

This clone was seen only a few times. V gene TRBV4-1 combines with J gene TRBJ1-2; D not certain. This CDR3 is built from 14 residues. V lost 3 bases, J lost 5 bases, and 13 bases lay in between. The germline V gene encodes CDR1 MGHRA and CDR2 YSYEKL. CDR3 in DNA: TGCGCCAGCAGCCAGAAAACGGCCCAGTATGGCTACACCTTC. Residues: CASSQKTAQYGYTF.

The chain carries TRBV27 and TRBJ2-7; 11 positions agree with TRBD2. The CDR3 is 15 residues long. Germline-derived CDR1 and CDR2 are MNHEY and SMNVEV (reference sequence). The J segment lost 4 bases and the V segment lost 6 bases, leaving 8 bases of the junction unmatched. CDR3 sequence reads: CASRIRLAGPYEQYF. The CDR3 coding sequence is TGTGCCAGCAGAATACGACTAGCGGGACCATACGAGCAGTACTTC.

Worth noting for this clone: Its ends do not fully match the called genes, so a read error is possible. The chain carries TRBV3-1 (or the pseudogene TRBV3-2) and TRBJ2-4; TRBD1 might be the D (5 bases). Looked up from germline, CDR1 is LGHDT and CDR2 is YNNKEL (reference sequence). The CDR3 is 14 amino acids. As DNA, the CDR3 is TGTGCCAGCAGCCAAAAGGGGCGGACCGGCCACGCCAACTTC. Its protein is CASSQKGRTGHANF.

The rearrangement uses TRBV12-3 or TRBV12-4 and TRBJ1-2; the D gene is possibly TRBD1 (6 bases). The germline V and J ends were trimmed by 3 bases and 5 bases, with 7 bases remaining between them. This CDR3 has 12 amino acids. CDR3 DNA: TGTGCCAGCAGTTTTCAGGGGTATGGCTACACCTTC. This gives the protein CASSFQGYGYTF.

The chain links TRBV7-6 to TRBJ1-1; 7 positions match TRBD1. This CDR3 is built from 17 residues. V dropped 5 bases and J dropped 0; count of bases not matched to a gene: 12. Germline V gene sequence: CDR1 SGHVS, CDR2 FNYEAQ. The CDR3 DNA is TGTGCCAGCAGCCCACCACAGGGGCTAGCCTTGAACACTGAAGCTTTCTTT. It specifies CASSPPQGLALNTEAFF.

This chain connects TRBV7-2 to TRBJ1-5; a weak D match, TRBD1 (6 bases). Germline V CDR1 and CDR2: SGHTA, FQGNSA. Trimming cost V 4 bases and J 3 bases, with 10 bases left between them. The CDR3 is 14 amino acids. In DNA, the CDR3 is TGTGCCAGCAGCTCCGGACAGCTCAATCAGCCCCAGCATTTT. Translated, it gives CASSSGQLNQPQHF. The full variable domain, its missing parts supplied by reference TRBV7-2 and TRBJ1-5, is GAGVSQSPSNKVTEKGKDVELRCDPISGHTALYWYRQSLGQGLEFLIYFQGNSAPDKSGLPSDRFSAERTGGSVSTLTIQRTQQEDSAVYLCASSSGQLNQPQHFGDGTRLSIL.

V is TRBV28 and J is TRBJ1-5; D is perhaps TRBD1 (5 bases). The V end lost 8 bases, the J end lost 5 bases, and 25 bases lay between the germline ends. The CDR3 spans 17 residues. Germline CDR1 reads MDHEN; CDR2 reads SYDVKM. CDR3 sequence reads: CASGGHLEDTAYQPQHF. Here the CDR3 DNA reads TGTGCCAGCGGCGGACACCTAGAGGATACAGCTTATCAGCCCCAGCATTTT. Full variable domain (missing parts from reference TRBV28 and TRBJ1-5): DVKVTQSSRYLVKRTGEKVFLECVQDMDHENMFWYRQDPGLGLRLIYFSYDVKMKEKGDIPEGYSVSREKKERFSLILESASTNQTSMYLCASGGHLEDTAYQPQHFGDGTRLSIL.

The chain uses TRBV28 and TRBJ2-3; D gene uncertain. The CDR3 has 13 residues. Germline V CDR1 and CDR2: MDHEN, SYDVKM. Trimming removed 6 bases from V and 4 bases from J, with 11 bases in between. The CDR3 nucleotides read TGTGCCAGCAGGGCGGCCCCATCAGATACGCAGTATTTT. Protein: CASRAAPSDTQYF. Full variable domain (outside the CDR3, taken from reference TRBV28 and TRBJ2-3): DVKVTQSSRYLVKRTGEKVFLECVQDMDHENMFWYRQDPGLGLRLIYFSYDVKMKEKGDIPEGYSVSREKKERFSLILESASTNQTSMYLCASRAAPSDTQYFGPGTRLTVL.

In DNA form, the CDR3 reads TGTGCCAGCAGACTCGGGACAGCTTATAGCAATCAGCCCCAGCATTTT. Encoded protein: CASRLGTAYSNQPQHF. V gene TRBV28 combines with J gene TRBJ1-5; 7 nucleotides align to TRBD1. The ends lost 6 bases at V and 0 bases at J; junction bases unmatched: 8. In germline, CDR1 is MDHEN, CDR2 SYDVKM. CDR3 length equals 16 residues.

The CDR3 coding sequence is TGTGCCACCAGCAGCCGTCCCTTGATCACAGATACGCAGTATTTT. It specifies CATSSRPLITDTQYF. The chain combines TRBV15 with TRBJ2-3; D is uncertain. Looked up from germline, CDR1 is LNHNV and CDR2 is YYDKDF (reference sequence). Trimming took 3 bases from V and 2 from J, leaving 12 bases between them. This CDR3 has 15 amino acids.

CDR3 nucleotides: TGTGCCAGCACAAATAGGGTCTCCGGGACCGGGGAGCTGTTTTTT. Amino acids: CASTNRVSGTGELFF. The chain uses TRBV5-5 and TRBJ2-2; D ambiguous. This CDR3 is 15 amino acids long. The V end lost 6 bases, the J end lost 5 bases, and 17 bases lay between the germline ends. CDR1 is SGHKS, CDR2 YYEKEE, per germline (reference sequence).

DNA for the CDR3: TGTGCCAGCAGCTCCGACGCAGATTCACCCCTCCACTTT. This gives the protein CASSSDADSPLHF. The chain joins TRBV7-2 to TRBJ1-6; unclear D gene. The germline V and J ends were trimmed by 4 bases and 8 bases, with 9 bases remaining between them. The CDR3 contains 13 residues. CDR1 SGHTA and CDR2 FQGNSA come from the germline V gene. Based on the CDR3 plus reference TRBV7-2 and TRBJ1-6, the full variable domain is GAGVSQSPSNKVTEKGKDVELRCDPISGHTALYWYRQSLGQGLEFLIYFQGNSAPDKSGLPSDRFSAERTGGSVSTLTIQRTQQEDSAVYLCASSSDADSPLHFGNGTRLTVT.

The V call is TRBV19, the J call TRBJ1-6; 8 bases fit TRBD1. This CDR3 comprises 16 residues. The junction had 10 bases not matched to a gene; V was cut back by 3 bases and J by 9 bases. Germline CDR1 and CDR2: LNHDA and SQIVND (reference sequence). In DNA, the CDR3 is TGTGCCAGTAGTATTAAGGGGACAGGCATTGGTTCACCCCTCCACTTT. Translated, it gives CASSIKGTGIGSPLHF.

The V call is TRBV5-1, the J call TRBJ1-2; 7 bases agree with TRBD1. Trimming took 3 bases from V and 6 from J; bases not matched to a gene: 11. There are 15 residues in the CDR3. Germline CDR1 SGHRS, CDR2 YFSETQ. CDR3 residues: CASSSRRGIGDGYTF. In DNA form, the CDR3 reads TGCGCCAGCAGCTCCCGCAGGGGGATCGGCGATGGCTACACCTTC. Drawing the rest from reference TRBV5-1 and TRBJ1-2, the complete variable domain is KAGVTQTPRYLIKTRGQQVTLSCSPISGHRSVSWYQQTPGQGLQFLFEYFSETQRNKGNFPGRFSGRQFSNSRSEMNVSTLELGDSALYLCASSSRRGIGDGYTFGSGTRLTVV.

The V and J genes are TRBV6-2 or TRBV6-3 and TRBJ1-4; no firm D call. This CDR3 is 12 amino acids long. In germline, CDR1 is MNHEY, CDR2 SVGEGT. The V gene lost 2 bases and the J gene lost 7 bases, with 5 bases spanning the gap. The CDR3, as DNA: TGTGCCAGCAGTTACGGATCTGAAAAACTGTTTTTT. It is translated as CASSYGSEKLFF.

By sample fraction, this clone is medium-sized. The rearrangement uses TRBV9 and TRBJ1-2, with TRBD1 matching 9 bases. With V trimmed by 2 bases and J by 7 bases, 6 bases remained unmatched. The CDR3 extends over 14 amino acids. CDR1 SGDLS and CDR2 YYNGEE come from the germline V gene. In DNA, the CDR3 is TGTGCCAGCAGCGTCACAGGGGGCGCTAGTGGCTACACCTTC. Residues: CASSVTGGASGYTF.

The chain combines TRBV6-5 with TRBJ2-7, with no clear D. The germline V gene has CDR1 MNHEY and CDR2 SVGAGI. The CDR3 covers 13 residues. Trimming stripped 2 bases from V and 2 bases from J, with 7 bases between. CDR3 sequence (DNA): TGTGCCAGCAGTTACGGACCAACCTACGAGCAGTACTTC. Its translation: CASSYGPTYEQYF.

The chain carries TRBV6-1 and TRBJ2-3; 8 nucleotides align to TRBD2. The germline gives CDR1 MNHNS, CDR2 SASEGT. The CDR3 has 16 amino acids. V lost 4 bases to trimming and J lost 2 bases; unmatched junction nucleotides: 8. The CDR3 is CASSVNEREHTDTQYF. CDR3 coding DNA: TGTGCCAGCAGTGTTAATGAGCGGGAGCACACAGATACGCAGTATTTT.

The J gene is TRBJ1-2, the V gene TRBV4-1, with no clear D. V was shortened by 0 bases and J by 7 bases, with 6 bases between the two germline ends. The CDR3 length is 12 residues. The germline CDR1 and CDR2 sequences are MGHRA and YSYEKL. The CDR3 sequence is CASSQDGVGYTF. The CDR3 nucleotides are TGCGCCAGCAGCCAAGATGGGGTTGGCTACACCTTC.

V is TRBV21-1 and J is TRBJ1-1; TRBD1, as called in the table, went unchecked against the DNA. TRBV21-1 is a pseudogene. The CDR3 extends over 14 amino acids. DNA of the CDR3: TGTGCCAGCAGCAGGGCAAATCGCGAGCCCGAAGCTTTCTTT. Encoded protein: CASSRANREPEAFF.

The genes are TRBV5-6 and TRBJ2-7, with 14 nucleotides matching TRBD2. Trimming removed 8 bases from V and 7 bases from J; junction bases left unmatched: 8. This CDR3 is built from 14 residues. Germline V gene sequence: CDR1 SGHDT, CDR2 YYEEEE. CDR3 sequence reads: CASRTSGGSREQYF. CDR3 nucleotide sequence: TGTGCCAGTAGGACTAGCGGGGGGTCGCGTGAGCAGTACTTC.

The chain joins TRBV19 to TRBJ2-7, with D possibly TRBD1 on 6 matching bases. The V gene's germline CDR1 is LNHDA and CDR2 SQIVND (reference sequence). The CDR3 consists of 14 residues. Trimming took off 3 bases at V and 1 base at J, with 10 bases between the two ends. CDR3 coding DNA: TGTGCCAGTAGTATGGATACAGGGTCCTACGAGCAGTACTTC. Residues: CASSMDTGSYEQYF.

This chain joins TRBV23-1 and TRBJ1-2; 11 bases fit TRBD1. TRBV23-1 is recorded as an ORF, its role being uncertain. Germline trimming cut 4 bases from V and 0 bases from J; bases unmatched to any gene: 13. This CDR3 is built from 19 residues. The CDR3 nucleotides read TGCGCCAGCAGTCTCCCGGGACAGGGGGTTGGTGGTGCTAACTATGGCTACACCTTC. Amino acids: CASSLPGQGVGGANYGYTF.

This chain links TRBV10-2 with TRBJ1-1, with a possible D match to TRBD1 (5 bases). The CDR3 has 13 residues. The germline V gene encodes CDR1 WSHSY and CDR2 SAAADI. Trimming took off 7 bases at V and 6 bases at J, with 15 bases between the two ends. CDR3 protein: CASTGPLNSEAFF. CDR3 bases: TGCGCCAGCACGGGGCCCCTTAACTCTGAAGCTTTCTTT.

The genes are TRBV19 and TRBJ2-2; D is uncertain. V lost 0 bases to trimming and J lost 4 bases, with 6 bases between them. The germline V gene encodes CDR1 LNHDA and CDR2 SQIVND (reference sequence). This CDR3 has 14 amino acids. CDR3 in amino acids: CASSIDRATGELFF. CDR3 DNA: TGTGCCAGTAGTATAGATCGGGCCACCGGGGAGCTGTTTTTT.

The chain has TRBV6-5 and TRBJ1-6; D is perhaps TRBD1 (6 bases). From germline, CDR1 is MNHEY and CDR2 SVGAGI. Trimming shortened V by 6 bases and J by 11 bases, and 11 bases separated the two germline ends. The CDR3 extends over 12 amino acids. For the CDR3, the DNA is TGTGCCAGCAGCAAAGGGGGGGCACCCCTCCACTTT. This encodes CASSKGGAPLHF.